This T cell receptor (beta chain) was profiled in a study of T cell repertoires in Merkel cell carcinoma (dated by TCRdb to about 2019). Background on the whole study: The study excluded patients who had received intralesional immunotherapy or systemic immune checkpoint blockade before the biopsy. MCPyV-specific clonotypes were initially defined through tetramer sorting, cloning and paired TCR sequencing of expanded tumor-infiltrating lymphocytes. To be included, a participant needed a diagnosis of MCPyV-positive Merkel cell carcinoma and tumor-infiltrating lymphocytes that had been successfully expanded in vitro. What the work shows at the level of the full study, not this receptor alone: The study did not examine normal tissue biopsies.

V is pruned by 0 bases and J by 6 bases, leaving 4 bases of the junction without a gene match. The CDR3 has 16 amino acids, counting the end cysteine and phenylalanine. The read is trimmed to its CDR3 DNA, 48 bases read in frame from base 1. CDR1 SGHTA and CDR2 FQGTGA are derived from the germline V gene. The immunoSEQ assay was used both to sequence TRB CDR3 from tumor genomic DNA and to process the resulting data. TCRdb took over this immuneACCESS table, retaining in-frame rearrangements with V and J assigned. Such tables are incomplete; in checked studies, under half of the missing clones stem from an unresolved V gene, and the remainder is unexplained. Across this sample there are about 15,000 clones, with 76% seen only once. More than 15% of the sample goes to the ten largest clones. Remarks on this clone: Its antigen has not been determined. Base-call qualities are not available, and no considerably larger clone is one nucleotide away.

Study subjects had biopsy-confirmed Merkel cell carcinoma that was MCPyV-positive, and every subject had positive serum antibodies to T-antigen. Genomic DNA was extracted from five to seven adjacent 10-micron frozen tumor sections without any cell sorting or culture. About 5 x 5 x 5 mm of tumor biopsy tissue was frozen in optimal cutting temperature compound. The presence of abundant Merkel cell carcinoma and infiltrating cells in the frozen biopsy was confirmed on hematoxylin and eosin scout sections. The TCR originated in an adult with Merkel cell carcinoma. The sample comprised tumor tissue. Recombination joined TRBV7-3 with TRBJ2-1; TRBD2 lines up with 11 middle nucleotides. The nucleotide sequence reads TGTGCCAGCAGCTTAACTAGCGGGAGGGCCCCCAATGAGCAGTTCTTC. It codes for CASSLTSGRAPNEQFF.